This T cell receptor beta chain was captured by sequencing in a study of Ad26.COV2.S vaccination and SARS-CoV-2 variants. Overall study: A COV1001 Ad26.COV2.S trial-arm participant provided the sample. Recipients of Ad26.COV2.S got it intramuscularly, once or twice 56 days apart. Broader study findings: It was reported that spike-specific CD8+ and CD4+ T cell responses were substantially broad after vaccination.

This clone was detected only a few times. Its antigen remains unidentified. Here immunoSEQ multiplex PCR was the method, and the copy in TCRdb shows in-frame clones only, minus some. Seen here are around 400,000 clones, around 82% observed once, and the top ten hold just under 7.5%. Germline V gene sequence: CDR1 MGHRA, CDR2 YSYEKL. The J segment lost 0 bases and the V segment lost 0 bases, leaving 4 bases of the junction unmatched. The CDR3 consists of 17 residues. Treatment indicated: 15 to 20 received Ad26.COV2.S at low or high dose, single or two shots; about 5 received placebo; per-sample allocation not given. Sampling happened 63 days after the first vaccine or placebo injection.

The clonotype comes from a person aged 18-60 years who received the Ad26.COV2.S COVID-19 vaccine or a placebo. The material sequenced was peripheral blood, taken in a trial of Ad26.COV2.S vaccine versus placebo. V gene TRBV4-1 combines with J gene TRBJ2-1; 8 bases align to TRBD2. This CDR3 reads CASSQDASGSSYNEQFF. CDR3 nucleotides: TGCGCCAGCAGCCAAGATGCCAGCGGGAGCTCCTACAATGAGCAGTTCTTC.